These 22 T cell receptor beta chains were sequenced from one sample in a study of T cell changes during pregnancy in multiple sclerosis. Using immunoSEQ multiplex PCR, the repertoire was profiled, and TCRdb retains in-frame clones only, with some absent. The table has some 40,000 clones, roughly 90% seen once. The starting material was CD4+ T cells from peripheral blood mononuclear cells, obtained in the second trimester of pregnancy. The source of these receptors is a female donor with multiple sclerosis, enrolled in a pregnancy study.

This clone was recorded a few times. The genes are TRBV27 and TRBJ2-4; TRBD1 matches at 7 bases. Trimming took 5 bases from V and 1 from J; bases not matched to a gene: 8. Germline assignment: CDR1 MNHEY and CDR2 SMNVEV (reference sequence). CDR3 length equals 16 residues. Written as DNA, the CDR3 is TGTGCCAGCAGTCAACCACAGGGGTCGGCCAAAAACATTCAGTACTTC. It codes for CASSQPQGSAKNIQYF.

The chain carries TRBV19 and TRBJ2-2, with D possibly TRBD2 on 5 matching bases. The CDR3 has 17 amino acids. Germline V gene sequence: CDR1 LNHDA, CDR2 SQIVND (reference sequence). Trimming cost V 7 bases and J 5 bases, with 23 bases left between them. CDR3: CASNGLTSPHWTGELFF. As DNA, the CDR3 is TGTGCCAGTAACGGTTTAACTAGTCCTCATTGGACCGGGGAGCTGTTTTTT.

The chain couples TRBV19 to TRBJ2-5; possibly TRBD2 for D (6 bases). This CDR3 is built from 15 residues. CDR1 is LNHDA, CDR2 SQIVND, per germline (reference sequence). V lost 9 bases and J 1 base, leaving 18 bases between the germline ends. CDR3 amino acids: CASSGGASGQETQYF. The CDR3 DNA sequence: TGTGCCAGCTCTGGCGGGGCCTCCGGCCAAGAGACCCAGTACTTC.

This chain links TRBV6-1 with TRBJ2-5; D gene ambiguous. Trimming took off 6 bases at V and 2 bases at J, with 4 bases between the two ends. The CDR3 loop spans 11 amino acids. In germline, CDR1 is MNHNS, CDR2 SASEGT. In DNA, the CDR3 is TGTGCCAGCAGCCCGCAAGAGACCCAGTACTTC. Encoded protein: CASSPQETQYF.

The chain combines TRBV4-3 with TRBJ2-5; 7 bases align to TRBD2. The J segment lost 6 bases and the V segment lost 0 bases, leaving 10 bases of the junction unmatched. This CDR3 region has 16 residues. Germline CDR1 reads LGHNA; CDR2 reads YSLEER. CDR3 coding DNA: TGCGCCAGCAGCCAAGAGGGCGGCGGGAGCCATCAGACCCAGTACTTC. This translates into CASSQEGGGSHQTQYF.

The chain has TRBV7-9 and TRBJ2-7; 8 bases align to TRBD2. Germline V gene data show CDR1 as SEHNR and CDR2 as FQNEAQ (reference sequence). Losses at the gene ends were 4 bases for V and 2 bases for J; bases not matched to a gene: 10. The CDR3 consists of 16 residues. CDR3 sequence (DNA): TGTGCCAGCAGCTCCCCGGGACTAGAAGCTCCCTACGAGCAGTACTTC. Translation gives CASSSPGLEAPYEQYF.

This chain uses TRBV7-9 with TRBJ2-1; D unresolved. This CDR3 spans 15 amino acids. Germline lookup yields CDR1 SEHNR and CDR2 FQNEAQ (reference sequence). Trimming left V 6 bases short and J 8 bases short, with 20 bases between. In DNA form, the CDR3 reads TGTGCCAGCAGACCCTTGAATGGTCGAACATATGAGCAGTTCTTC. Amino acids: CASRPLNGRTYEQFF.

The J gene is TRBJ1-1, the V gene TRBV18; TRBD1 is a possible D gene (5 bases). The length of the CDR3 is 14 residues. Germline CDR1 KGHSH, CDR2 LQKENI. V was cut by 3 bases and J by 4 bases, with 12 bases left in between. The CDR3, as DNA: TGTGCCAGCTCACCGAAGGGGATTGGCACTGAAGCTTTCTTT. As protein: CASSPKGIGTEAFF.

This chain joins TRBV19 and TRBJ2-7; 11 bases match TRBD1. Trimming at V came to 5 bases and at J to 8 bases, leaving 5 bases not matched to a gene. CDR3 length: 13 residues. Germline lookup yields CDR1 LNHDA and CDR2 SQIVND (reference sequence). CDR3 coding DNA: TGTGCCAGTAGTTCGGGACAGGGGGGTAAGCAGTACTTC. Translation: CASSSGQGGKQYF. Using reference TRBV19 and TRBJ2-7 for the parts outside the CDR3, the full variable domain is DGGITQSPKYLFRKEGQNVTLSCEQNLNHDAMYWYRQDPGQGLRLIYYSQIVNDFQKGDIAEGYSVSREKKESFPLTVTSAQKNPTAFYLCASSSGQGGKQYFGPGTRLTVT.

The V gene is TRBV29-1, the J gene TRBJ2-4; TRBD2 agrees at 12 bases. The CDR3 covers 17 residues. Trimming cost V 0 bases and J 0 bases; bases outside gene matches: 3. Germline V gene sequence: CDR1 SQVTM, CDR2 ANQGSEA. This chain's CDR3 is CSVEDRGLAGAKNIQYF. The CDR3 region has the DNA TGCAGCGTTGAAGATCGGGGACTAGCGGGAGCCAAAAACATTCAGTACTTC.

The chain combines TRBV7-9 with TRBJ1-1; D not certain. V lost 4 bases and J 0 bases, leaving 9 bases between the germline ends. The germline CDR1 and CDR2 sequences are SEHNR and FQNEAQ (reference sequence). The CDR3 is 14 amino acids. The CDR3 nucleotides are TGTGCCAGCAGCTCGGCTACAGTGAACACTGAAGCTTTCTTT. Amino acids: CASSSATVNTEAFF. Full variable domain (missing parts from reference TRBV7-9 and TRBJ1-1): DTGVSQNPRHKITKRGQNVTFRCDPISEHNRLYWYRQTLGQGPEFLTYFQNEAQLEKSRLLSDRFSAERPKGSFSTLEIQRTEQGDSAMYLCASSSATVNTEAFFGQGTRLTVV.

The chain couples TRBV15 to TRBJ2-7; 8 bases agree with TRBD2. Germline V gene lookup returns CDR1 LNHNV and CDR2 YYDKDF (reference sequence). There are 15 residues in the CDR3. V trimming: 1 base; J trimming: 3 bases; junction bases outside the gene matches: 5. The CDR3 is CATSRVAAGDYEQYF. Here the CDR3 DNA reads TGTGCCACCAGCAGAGTTGCAGCGGGGGACTACGAGCAGTACTTC.

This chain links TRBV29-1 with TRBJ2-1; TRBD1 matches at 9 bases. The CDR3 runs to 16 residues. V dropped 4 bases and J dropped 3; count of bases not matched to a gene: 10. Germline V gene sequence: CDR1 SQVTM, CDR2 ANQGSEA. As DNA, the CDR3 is TGCAGCGTTGTCTCCGGGACAGGGAAAAGCTACAATGAGCAGTTCTTC. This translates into CSVVSGTGKSYNEQFF.

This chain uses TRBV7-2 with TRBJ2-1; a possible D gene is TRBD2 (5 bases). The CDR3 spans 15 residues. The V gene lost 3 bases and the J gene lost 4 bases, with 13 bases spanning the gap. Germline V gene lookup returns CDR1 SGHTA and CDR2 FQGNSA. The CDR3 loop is CASSLMTNTYNEQFF. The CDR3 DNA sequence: TGTGCCAGCAGCTTGATGACTAATACTTACAATGAGCAGTTCTTC.

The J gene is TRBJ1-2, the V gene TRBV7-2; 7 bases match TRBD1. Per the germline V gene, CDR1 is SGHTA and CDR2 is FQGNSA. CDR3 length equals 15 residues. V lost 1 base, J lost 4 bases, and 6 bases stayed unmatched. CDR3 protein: CASSLETGAFYGYTF. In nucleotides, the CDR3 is TGTGCCAGCAGCTTAGAAACAGGGGCCTTCTATGGCTACACCTTC.

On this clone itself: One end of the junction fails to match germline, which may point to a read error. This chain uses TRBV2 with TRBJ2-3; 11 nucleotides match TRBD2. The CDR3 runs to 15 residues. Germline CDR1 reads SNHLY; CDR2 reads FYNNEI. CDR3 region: CATSLAGGPADTQYF. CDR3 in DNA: TGTGCCACCAGTTTAGCGGGAGGGCCCGCAGATACGCAGTATTTT.

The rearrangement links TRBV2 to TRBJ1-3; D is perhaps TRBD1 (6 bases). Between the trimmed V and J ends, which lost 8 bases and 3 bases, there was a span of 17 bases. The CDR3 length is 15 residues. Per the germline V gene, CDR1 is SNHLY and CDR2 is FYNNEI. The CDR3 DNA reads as TGTGCCAGCGAAGACACAGGGCTCATTGGAAACACCATATATTTT. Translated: CASEDTGLIGNTIYF.

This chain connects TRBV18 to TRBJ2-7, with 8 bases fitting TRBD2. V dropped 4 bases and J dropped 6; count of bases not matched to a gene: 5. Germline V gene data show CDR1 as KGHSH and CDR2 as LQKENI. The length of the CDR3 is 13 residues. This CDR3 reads CASSRAGEGEQYF. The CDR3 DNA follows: TGTGCCAGCTCACGAGCGGGAGAGGGCGAGCAGTACTTC.

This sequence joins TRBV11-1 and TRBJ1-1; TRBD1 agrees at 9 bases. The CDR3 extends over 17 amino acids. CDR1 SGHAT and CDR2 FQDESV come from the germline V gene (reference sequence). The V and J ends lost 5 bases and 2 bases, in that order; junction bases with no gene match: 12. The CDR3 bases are TGTGCCAGCAGCGCAATAAGGAGGACAGGGGTAAACACTGAAGCTTTCTTT. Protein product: CASSAIRRTGVNTEAFF.

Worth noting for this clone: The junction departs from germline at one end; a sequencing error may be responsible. CDR3 in amino acids: CANSQVQGNSYNEQFF. The CDR3 region has the DNA TGCGCCAACAGCCAAGTACAGGGGAACTCCTACAATGAGCAGTTCTTC. This chain links TRBV4-3 with TRBJ2-1; 7 bases agree with TRBD1. CDR3 length: 16 residues. The V gene's germline CDR1 is LGHNA and CDR2 YSLEER.

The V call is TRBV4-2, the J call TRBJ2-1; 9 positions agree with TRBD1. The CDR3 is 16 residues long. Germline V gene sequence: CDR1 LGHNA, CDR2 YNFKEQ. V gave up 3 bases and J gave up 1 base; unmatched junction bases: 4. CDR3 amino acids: CASSQRGQGSYNEQFF. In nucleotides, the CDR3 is TGTGCCAGCAGCCAGAGAGGACAGGGGTCCTACAATGAGCAGTTCTTC.

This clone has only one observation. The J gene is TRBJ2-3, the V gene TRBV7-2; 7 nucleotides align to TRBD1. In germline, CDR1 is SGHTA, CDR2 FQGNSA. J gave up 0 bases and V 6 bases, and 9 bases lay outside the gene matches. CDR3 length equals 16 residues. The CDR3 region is CASSSNPGQSTDTQYF. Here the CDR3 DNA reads TGTGCCAGCAGTTCTAATCCGGGACAGAGCACAGATACGCAGTATTTT.